Below are 27 T cell receptor beta chains sequenced from a single sample in a study of OX40 agonist ivuxolimab in advanced cancers. Here immunoSEQ multiplex PCR was the method, and the copy in TCRdb shows in-frame clones only, minus some. This sample has around 71,000 clones; approximately 90% occur once, and the top ten carry approximately 1.1%. Source: CD4+ or CD8+ T cells sorted from blood, taken in a trial of the OX40 agonist ivuxolimab. The source is an adult with an advanced solid tumor such as melanoma, head and neck, liver or kidney cancer.

The rearrangement links TRBV2 to TRBJ2-2; D is possibly TRBD2 (5 bases). Germline CDR1 reads SNHLY; CDR2 reads FYNNEI. The V end lost 3 bases, the J end lost 2 bases, and 10 bases lay between the germline ends. This CDR3 is built from 15 residues. This chain's CDR3 is CASSELRTNTGELFF. In DNA form, the CDR3 reads TGTGCCAGCAGTGAGCTCAGGACTAACACCGGGGAGCTGTTTTTT.

This CDR3 is CASSYTTTNEKLFF. The CDR3 nucleotides are TGTGCCAGCAGCTACACAACAACTAATGAAAAACTGTTTTTT. The rearrangement links TRBV5-4 to TRBJ1-4, with no clear D. The CDR3 has 14 amino acids. The ends were cut back, 3 bases at V and 0 bases at J, with 6 bases in the middle. From germline, CDR1 is SGHNT and CDR2 YYREEE (reference sequence).

The gene calls are TRBV6-6 and TRBJ2-7, with TRBD1 matching 9 bases. The CDR3 runs 15 residues. The germline gives CDR1 MNHNY, CDR2 SVGAGI (reference sequence). V shed 2 bases, J shed 9 bases, and the junction held 11 bases outside the gene matches. Here the CDR3 DNA reads TGTGCCAGCAGTTACGGAACGGGACAGGGAACATGGCAGTACTTC. This translates into CASSYGTGQGTWQYF.

CDR3 loop: CASSWTSGRAYEQYF. CDR3 DNA sequence: TGTGCCAGCAGCTGGACTAGCGGGAGGGCCTACGAGCAGTACTTC. V and J are TRBV5-6 and TRBJ2-7, with TRBD2 identical over 15 bases. Trimming removed 3 bases from V and 2 bases from J; junction bases left unmatched: 0. CDR1 and CDR2 from the germline V gene are SGHDT and YYEEEE. This CDR3 is 15 amino acids long.

The chain employs TRBV7-2 and TRBJ2-7; 7 nucleotides match TRBD2. The CDR3 totals 14 residues. In germline, CDR1 is SGHTA, CDR2 FQGNSA. Losses at the gene ends were 1 base for V and 7 bases for J; bases not matched to a gene: 7. DNA of the CDR3: TGTGCCAGCAGCTTAGATGGGGGAGCGGGGGAGCAGTACTTC. It is translated as CASSLDGGAGEQYF.

V gene TRBV4-3 combines with J gene TRBJ2-7, with no clear D. The CDR3 is 13 residues long. V was trimmed by 2 bases and J by 3 bases, leaving 8 bases between them. Germline V lookup: CDR1 LGHNA, CDR2 YSLEER. The CDR3 loop is CASSQLVFYEQYF. The CDR3, as DNA: TGCGCCAGCAGCCAACTAGTCTTCTACGAGCAGTACTTC.

J is TRBJ2-6 and V is TRBV19; D possibly matches TRBD1 or TRBD2 (6 bases each). V gave up 9 bases and J gave up 1 base, with 19 bases separating them. The CDR3 extends over 17 amino acids. Per germline, CDR1 LNHDA and CDR2 SQIVND (reference sequence). The CDR3 loop is CASSVATGASGANVLTF. As DNA, the CDR3 is TGTGCCAGCTCAGTTGCCACGGGGGCTTCTGGGGCCAACGTCCTGACTTTC.

The V gene is TRBV7-8, the J gene TRBJ1-3, with 8 bases aligning to TRBD1. Looked up from germline, CDR1 is SGHVS and CDR2 is FQNEAQ. This CDR3 spans 15 amino acids. The ends lost 1 base at V and 3 bases at J; junction bases unmatched: 2. In DNA, the CDR3 is TGTGCCAGCAGCTTAGGACAGGGGATTGGAAACACCATATATTTT. This gives the protein CASSLGQGIGNTIYF.

This chain joins TRBV11-2 and TRBJ2-6; weak D call: TRBD1 (6 bases). Germline-derived CDR1 and CDR2 are SGHAT and FQNNGV. V was shortened by 7 bases and J by 4 bases, with 11 bases between the two germline ends. The CDR3 contains 14 residues. The CDR3 DNA follows: TGTGCCAGCAACAGGGCGTTGGGGGCCAACGTCCTGACTTTC. Translating gives CASNRALGANVLTF.

The genes are TRBV30 and TRBJ1-1, with a tentative D call TRBD1 (6 bases). V shed 3 bases and J shed 4 bases, with 15 bases lying between them. The CDR3 totals 14 residues. Germline CDR1 reads GTSNPN; CDR2 reads SVGIG (reference sequence). In DNA form, the CDR3 reads TGTGCCTGGAGCCGGGGGCCCGTCGGCACTGAAGCTTTCTTT. This codes for CAWSRGPVGTEAFF. Based on the CDR3 plus reference TRBV30 and TRBJ1-1, the full variable domain is SQTIHQWPATLVQPVGSPLSLECTVEGTSNPNLYWYRQAAGRGLQLLFYSVGIGQISSEVPQNLSASRPQDRQFILSSKKLLLSDSGFYLCAWSRGPVGTEAFFGQGTRLTVV.

This chain joins TRBV4-1 and TRBJ2-2; D possibly corresponds to TRBD1 (6 bases). V was pared by 1 base and J by 0 bases, with 9 bases between. In germline, CDR1 is MGHRA, CDR2 YSYEKL. There are 16 residues in the CDR3. CDR3 in amino acids: CASSQARTANTGELFF. CDR3 DNA sequence: TGCGCCAGCAGCCAAGCGCGGACAGCGAACACCGGGGAGCTGTTTTTT.

This clone was seen only a few times. V is TRBV28 and J is TRBJ2-2; maybe TRBD1 (7 bases). The CDR3 totals 13 residues. The V end lost 11 bases, the J end lost 11 bases, and 21 bases lay between the germline ends. Germline V gene lookup returns CDR1 MDHEN and CDR2 SYDVKM. CDR3 in DNA: TGTGCCTGCGGGACAGCCTCCCGTTCTGAGCTGTTTTTT. This encodes CACGTASRSELFF.

In regard to this clone: This specimen includes other DNA sequences encoding the same CDR3. The rearrangement uses TRBV5-1 and TRBJ1-1, with TRBD1 matching over 7 bases. The CDR3 covers 14 residues. V lost 4 bases and J lost 1; bases outside the gene matches: 4. Germline V CDR1 and CDR2: SGHRS, YFSETQ. CDR3 coding DNA: TGCGCCAGCAGCGCGCAGGGGGGGAACACTGAAGCTTTCTTT. Translated: CASSAQGGNTEAFF.

J is TRBJ2-5 and V is TRBV5-6; 7 bases are a match to TRBD1. The CDR3 spans 17 residues. Germline V gene sequence: CDR1 SGHDT, CDR2 YYEEEE. V trimming: 4 bases; J trimming: 2 bases; junction bases outside the gene matches: 14. CDR3: CASSRPYRDRHQETQYF. The CDR3 DNA reads TGTGCCAGCAGCCGTCCCTACCGGGACAGACATCAAGAGACCCAGTACTTC.

This sequence joins TRBV7-9 and TRBJ2-7; 7 bases align to TRBD1. Trimming took 5 bases from V and 3 from J; bases not matched to a gene: 10. The germline CDR1 and CDR2 sequences are SEHNR and FQNEAQ (reference sequence). This CDR3 spans 15 amino acids. The CDR3, as DNA: TGTGCCAGCAGCACAGCCGGGACAGCCGGCTACGAGCAGTACTTC. Encoded protein: CASSTAGTAGYEQYF.

The J gene is TRBJ2-1, the V gene TRBV7-6, with 11 nucleotides matching TRBD2. Germline CDR1 reads SGHVS; CDR2 reads FNYEAQ. Trimming took 6 bases from V and 7 from J; bases not matched to a gene: 14. The CDR3 is 17 amino acids. As DNA, the CDR3 is TGTGCCAGCAGTCTAACGGCAATAGCGGGAGGGAGGAATGAGCAGTTCTTC. As protein: CASSLTAIAGGRNEQFF.

Written as DNA, the CDR3 is TGTGCCAGCGCGACCAGATCGGATGAGCAGTTCTTC. Protein: CASATRSDEQFF. This sequence joins TRBV9 and TRBJ2-1; no firm D call. Looked up from germline, CDR1 is SGDLS and CDR2 is YYNGEE. The V end was cut by 7 bases, the J end by 8 bases, with 13 bases between. This CDR3 contains 12 residues.

This clone was seen once. This chain uses TRBV4-3 with TRBJ1-5; no definite D call. Germline V gives CDR1 LGHNA, CDR2 YSLEER. The CDR3 length is 13 residues. V was shortened by 0 bases and J by 10 bases, with 10 bases between the two germline ends. For the CDR3, the DNA is TGCGCCAGCAGCCAAGATGGAAGAGGACCCCAGCATTTT. This gives the protein CASSQDGRGPQHF.

V and J are TRBV28 and TRBJ1-1; the D is unclear. Looked up from germline, CDR1 is MDHEN and CDR2 is SYDVKM. There are 13 residues in the CDR3. Between the trimmed V and J ends, which lost 6 bases and 1 base, there was a span of 9 bases. CDR3 coding DNA: TGTGCCAGCAGCCCCGGACGGAACACTGAAGCTTTCTTT. Translated: CASSPGRNTEAFF.

The genes are TRBV5-6 and TRBJ2-3; 12 nucleotides align to TRBD1. The CDR3 totals 16 residues. Germline loops: CDR1 SGHDT, CDR2 YYEEEE. The junction had 7 bases not matched to a gene; V was cut back by 2 bases and J by 6 bases. The CDR3: CASSLPGQGARDTQYF. The CDR3 nucleotides are TGTGCCAGCAGCTTACCGGGACAGGGGGCAAGGGATACGCAGTATTTT.

The gene calls are TRBV11-2 and TRBJ2-1, with D possibly called TRBD1 or TRBD2 (5 bases each). The CDR3 is made up of 13 amino acids. The ends were cut back, 5 bases at V and 4 bases at J, with 9 bases in the middle. CDR1 and CDR2 from the germline V gene are SGHAT and FQNNGV. CDR3 amino acids: CASSLGPYNEQFF. DNA for the CDR3: TGTGCCAGCAGCCTGGGACCGTACAATGAGCAGTTCTTC.

The sample holds a few counts of this clone. This CDR3 is CSGRREFGLDEQFF. The DNA for the CDR3 is TGCAGCGGAAGACGGGAGTTTGGCTTAGATGAGCAGTTCTTC. This chain joins TRBV29-1 and TRBJ2-1; TRBD2 is a possible D gene (6 bases). Germline V CDR1 and CDR2: SQVTM, ANQGSEA. Trimming removed 7 bases from V and 8 bases from J, with 21 bases in between. The CDR3 spans 14 residues.

The J gene is TRBJ1-1, the V gene TRBV25-1; 7 nucleotides match TRBD1. The CDR3 sequence is 14 residues long. Trimming at V came to 6 bases and at J to 0 bases, leaving 4 bases not matched to a gene. The germline V gene has CDR1 MGHDK and CDR2 SYGVNS. CDR3 amino acids: CASSLQGLNTEAFF. The DNA of the CDR3 is TGTGCCAGCAGCCTACAGGGGCTGAACACTGAAGCTTTCTTT.

This clone was seen a few times. V is TRBV7-2 and J is TRBJ2-5, with D tentatively TRBD2 (5 bases). From germline, CDR1 is SGHTA and CDR2 FQGNSA. This CDR3 region has 13 residues. With 6 bases removed from V and 5 bases from J, the gap between germline ends came to 13 bases. The DNA of the CDR3 is TGTGCCAGCAGTCTAGCAGTCGAGGAGACCCAGTACTTC. Protein sequence: CASSLAVEETQYF.

The chain has TRBV7-8 and TRBJ2-1, with D perhaps matching TRBD1 or TRBD2 (5 bases each). Trimming left V 5 bases short and J 9 bases short, with 23 bases between. Germline CDR1 and CDR2: SGHVS and FQNEAQ. The length of the CDR3 is 16 residues. DNA for the CDR3: TGTGCCAGCAGCCCCTCAAGGGACCCCCTTTATGGTGAGCAGTTCTTC. As protein: CASSPSRDPLYGEQFF.

This rearrangement joins TRBV28 to TRBJ1-5, with D possibly TRBD1 on 5 matching bases. The CDR3 covers 15 residues. Trimming took 2 bases from V and 2 from J, leaving 10 bases between them. The germline gives CDR1 MDHEN, CDR2 SYDVKM. The CDR3 spells CASSLAGRGNQPQHF. Written as DNA, the CDR3 is TGTGCCAGCAGTTTAGCGGGACGGGGCAATCAGCCCCAGCATTTT.

The rearrangement links TRBV18 to TRBJ1-3, with D hard to call. CDR3 length: 15 residues. V was cut by 3 bases and J by 0 bases, with 9 bases left in between. CDR1 and CDR2 from the germline V gene are KGHSH and LQKENI. CDR3 nucleotides: TGTGCCAGCTCACCGAATACAGTCTCTGGAAACACCATATATTTT. It yields the protein CASSPNTVSGNTIYF.